This T cell receptor beta chain stems from a study of human T cells and chemical hapten exposure. Study-wide background: Recorded diagnoses among the mostly female patients were alopecia areata, totalis or universalis. Whole-study results and caveats: Counts of TCRs above 1 in 1000 frequency stayed unchanged with DPC sensitization. With patch test score, the counts of PT1 expanded TCRs showed a positive correlation.

Points on this clonotype: Antigen: not known.

This CDR3 region has 15 residues. Unmatched junction bases numbered 1, after V lost 0 bases and J lost 9 bases. CDR1 and CDR2 (germline): MNHEY, SVGAGI. The study's library attached unique molecular identifiers to single cDNA molecules. TCRdb itself ran the RACE reads through MiXCR, one entry per CDR3 protein. The sample includes roughly 84,000 distinct CDR3 sequences, about 10% seen only once; the top ten take roughly 5%. Time point in this sample: patch test 2, 6 weeks after DPC sensitization. Treatment specified: therapeutic diphenylcyclopropenone sensitization with weekly scalp DPC. Sample: whole blood, taken in connection with sensitization to the hapten diphenylcyclopropenone (DPC). This receptor was obtained from a woman between 50 and 59 years old with alopecia areata. Some clones in this sample may be carry-over from other donors' samples. The chain couples TRBV6-5 to TRBJ1-6; 11 nucleotides align to TRBD1. For the CDR3, the DNA is TGTGCCAGCAGTTACTCGGGACAGGGGGGTTCACCCCTCCACTTT. It is translated as CASSYSGQGGSPLHF.